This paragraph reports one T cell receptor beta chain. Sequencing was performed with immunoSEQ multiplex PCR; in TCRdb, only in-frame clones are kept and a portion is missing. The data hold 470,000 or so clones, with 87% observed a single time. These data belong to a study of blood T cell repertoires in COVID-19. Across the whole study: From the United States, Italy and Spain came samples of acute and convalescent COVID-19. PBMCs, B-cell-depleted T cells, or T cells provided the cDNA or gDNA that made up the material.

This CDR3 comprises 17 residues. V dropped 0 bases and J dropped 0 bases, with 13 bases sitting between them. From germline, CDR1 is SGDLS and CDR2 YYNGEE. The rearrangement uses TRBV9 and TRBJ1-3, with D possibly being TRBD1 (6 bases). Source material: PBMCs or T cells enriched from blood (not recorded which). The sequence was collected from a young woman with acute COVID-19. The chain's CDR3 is CASSVGTALSSGNTIYF. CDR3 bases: TGTGCCAGCAGCGTAGGGACAGCTTTATCCTCTGGAAACACCATATATTTT.